The clone carrying this TCR beta chain was counted a few times. Antigen unknown. Germline CDR1 and CDR2: GTSNPN and SVGIG (reference sequence). With 0 bases removed from V and 3 bases from J, the gap between germline ends came to 11 bases. The CDR3 is 15 amino acids. Regarding treatment: oral pan-JAK inhibitor, 5-10 mg twice daily. The data are from a study of CD8+ T cells in alopecia areata. After isolation, RNA underwent reverse transcription to generate cDNA as the sequencing template. TCRdb keeps only in-frame clones here, not all; method: immunoSEQ multiplex PCR. In the table there are approximately 210,000 clones, around two fifths of which are singletons. General observations from the study: Treatment with tofacitinib significantly lowered scalp clonality and reduced expanded CD8+ clones among the top 100.

J is TRBJ2-2 and V is TRBV30; a possible D gene is TRBD1 (5 bases). The sequencing used CD4+ T cells sorted from blood, collected around week 37, from a patient treated with tofacitinib. This TCR was sampled from a human donor with alopecia areata. The CDR3 DNA reads as TGTGCCTGGAGTGTACGTGGGGCCTACACCGGGGAGCTGTTTTTT. Encoded protein: CAWSVRGAYTGELFF.